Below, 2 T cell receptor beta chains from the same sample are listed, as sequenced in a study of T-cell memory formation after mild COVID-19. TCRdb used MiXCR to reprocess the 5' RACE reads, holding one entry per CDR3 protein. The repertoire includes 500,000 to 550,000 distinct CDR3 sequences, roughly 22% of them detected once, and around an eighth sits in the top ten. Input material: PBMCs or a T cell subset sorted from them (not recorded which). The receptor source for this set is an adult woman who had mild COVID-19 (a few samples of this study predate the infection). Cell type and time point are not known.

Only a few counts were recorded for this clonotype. As DNA, the CDR3 is TGTGCCAGCAGCCGCCCGGGGGGGCACGAGCAGTACTTC. It yields the protein CASSRPGGHEQYF. The chain joins TRBV6-5 to TRBJ2-7; 8 nucleotides match TRBD2. The CDR3 covers 13 residues. CDR1 and CDR2 from the germline V gene are MNHEY and SVGAGI. Trimming at V came to 6 bases and at J to 5 bases, leaving 6 bases not matched to a gene.

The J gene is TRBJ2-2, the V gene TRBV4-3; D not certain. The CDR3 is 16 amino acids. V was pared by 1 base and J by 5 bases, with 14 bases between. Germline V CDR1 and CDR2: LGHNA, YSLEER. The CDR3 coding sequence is TGCGCCAGCAGCCAAGTTAATCTGGCCCGGACCGGGGAGCTGTTTTTT. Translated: CASSQVNLARTGELFF.